These T cell receptor beta chains were read from a single sample in a study of blood T cell repertoires in COVID-19. TCRdb's table, derived via immunoSEQ multiplex PCR, lists solely in-frame clones and lacks some. The table has 260,000 or so clones, around 85% seen once. The sequencing input was PBMCs or T cells enriched from blood (not recorded which). The receptors come from a woman aged 50 to 65 who had recovered from COVID-19. The CDR3 runs from the conserved cysteine through the conserved F or W. The D gene is left open where the match is weak. Only part of the rows carry a size: once, few, many, or a class if the clone is expanded.

>TRBJ2-5|once|TRBV5-6|TRBD1
TGTGCCAGCAGCGCGGGACAGGGGACCCAGTACTTC
CASSAGQGTQYF
>TRBJ2-5|-|TRBV28|-
TGTGCCAGCAGTTTAGGTGTGTCCAGTATTTCCCAAGAGACCCAGTACTTC
CASSLGVSSISQETQYF
>TRBJ2-2|-|TRBV28|TRBD1
TGTGCCAGCAGTTTAGCGGGAGCGGGACAGGGGGTTACCGGGGAGCTGTTTTTT
CASSLAGAGQGVTGELFF
>TRBJ2-7|-|TRBV2|TRBD2
TGTGCCAGCAGTGAAGCGGGGAGCGGGAGGGCCTTTAGCCTCGAGCAGTACTTC
CASSEAGSGRAFSLEQYF
>TRBJ2-6|-|TRBV11-2|-
TGTGCCAGCAGCCTTGTGGGGGCCTCTGGGGCCAACGTCCTGACTTTC
CASSLVGASGANVLTF
>TRBJ2-3|-|TRBV10-1|TRBD2
TGCGCCAGCAGTGCGAGCGGGGGGGAGACAGATACGCAGTATTTT
CASSASGGETDTQYF
>TRBJ2-7|-|TRBV6-1|-
TGTGCCAGCAGTGACAGGGATCAGGACGAGCAGTACTTC
CASSDRDQDEQYF
>TRBJ1-1|-|TRBV6-5|-
TGTGCCAGCAGTCGAACCTCGACAGTGAACACTGAAGCTTTCTTT
CASSRTSTVNTEAFF
>TRBJ1-1|once|TRBV5-6|-
TGTGCCAGCAGCTTGCGGGTGGGCACTGAAGCTTTCTTT
CASSLRVGTEAFF
>TRBJ1-5|-|TRBV27|-
TGTGCCAGCAGTCCCCCCAGACAGGTATATCAGCCCCAGCATTTT
CASSPPRQVYQPQHF
>TRBJ1-4|-|TRBV5-1|TRBD1
TGCGCCAGCAGCTTGGGGACAGGGATAAGGGAAAAACTGTTTTTT
CASSLGTGIREKLFF
>TRBJ2-4|-|TRBV27|TRBD2
TGTGCCAGCAGTCAGACTAGCGGGAGGGCATCCAAAAACATTCAGTACTTC
CASSQTSGRASKNIQYF
>TRBJ2-7|-|TRBV5-1|TRBD1
TGCGCCAGCAGCTCCAGGACAGGGACCTACGAGCAGTACTTC
CASSSRTGTYEQYF
>TRBJ1-5|-|TRBV4-1|-
TGCGCCAGCAGCCATACAGTGCTGAGTAGCAATCAGCCCCAGCATTTT
CASSHTVLSSNQPQHF
>TRBJ2-2|-|TRBV10-1|TRBD2
TGCGCCAGCAGTGAGTTGAGTGGACTAGCGAGCGGGGAGCTGTTTTTT
CASSELSGLASGELFF
>TRBJ1-1|-|TRBV7-2|-
TGTGCCAGCAGCTTAGCGGCTGTTTATTTGAACACTGAAGCTTTCTTT
CASSLAAVYLNTEAFF